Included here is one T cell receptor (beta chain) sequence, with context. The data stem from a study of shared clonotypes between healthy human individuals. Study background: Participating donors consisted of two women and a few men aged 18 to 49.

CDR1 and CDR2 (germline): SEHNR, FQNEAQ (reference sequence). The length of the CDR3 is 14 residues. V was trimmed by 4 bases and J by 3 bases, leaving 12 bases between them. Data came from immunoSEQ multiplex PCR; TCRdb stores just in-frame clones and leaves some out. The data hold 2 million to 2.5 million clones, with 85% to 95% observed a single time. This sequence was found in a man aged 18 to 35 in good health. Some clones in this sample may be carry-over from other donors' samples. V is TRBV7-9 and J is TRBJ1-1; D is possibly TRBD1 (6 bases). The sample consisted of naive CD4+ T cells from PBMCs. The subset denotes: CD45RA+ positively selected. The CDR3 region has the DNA TGTGCCAGCAGCTCACAGGGTTCGGACACTGAAGCTTTCTTT. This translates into CASSSQGSDTEAFF.